This T cell receptor beta chain was profiled in a study of neurological immune-mediated disorders. The trim removed 3 bases at V and 4 bases at J, leaving 6 bases unmatched. CDR3 size: 15 residues. Germline assignment: CDR1 SGHVS and CDR2 FQNEAQ. TCRdb recomputed calls from the 5' RACE reads with MiXCR, one row per CDR3 protein. The table lists 45,000 to 65,000 distinct CDR3 sequences, approximately 4.1% of them singletons, with about 3% in the top ten. The sequence derives from a man aged 50 or older with multiple sclerosis. Sequencing used PBMCs. The J gene is TRBJ2-3, the V gene TRBV7-8; 8 nucleotides line up with TRBD2. This CDR3 is CASSFSGGRADTQYF. CDR3 coding DNA: TGTGCCAGCAGCTTTTCGGGGGGGCGCGCAGATACGCAGTATTTT.